The present T cell receptor (beta chain) was sequenced within a study of T cells expressing NK-cell markers. Study-level information: The authors derived TCR beta repertoires from sorted CD3+CD56+NKG2C+, CD3+CD56+NKG2C- and CD3+CD56-NKG2C+ T cells.

This CDR3 region has 13 residues. In germline, CDR1 is SGHNT, CDR2 YENEEA. TCRdb reanalyzed the 5' RACE reads, giving one entry per CDR3 protein sequence and no DNA. This sample's table has 500,000 to 700,000 distinct CDR3 sequences. The sequence came from a man younger than 35 in good health. The V and J genes are TRBV11-3 and TRBJ2-1. The sequenced material came from blood T cells: a sorted CD56 or NKG2C T cell subset, CD4+ or CD8+ T cells, or bulk PBMC T cells (not recorded which). The CDR3 sequence is CASSLEGWNEQFF.